This TCR beta chain was identified in a study of cytomegalovirus exposure and HLA in healthy donors. Looking at the study overall: From HLA-typed donors, an early data release held roughly 89 million unique TCRs.

A multiplex PCR was run with 60 Vbeta primers and 13 Jbeta primers. Here immunoSEQ multiplex PCR was the method, and the copy in TCRdb shows in-frame clones only, minus some. The sample records 120,000 or so clones, around 86% being singletons. Study-wide findings and caveats: Upon later analysis, TCR association rates were observed to vary by HLA locus, being highest for DRB1 and lowest for HLA-C. One variant, a missense change in DCLRE1C, was linked in a later analysis to TCR beta V- and J-gene trimming. Links to common viral pathogens appeared, in a later analysis, for several of the most significant clusters.

As regards this clone: Antigen specificity is unknown.

Material: PBMCs. This receptor was identified in a man under 40 in good health and CMV-seronegative.

In nucleotides, the CDR3 is TGTGCCAGCAGCTTATATGGGGGGGACGACACAGATACGCAGTATTTT. Translation gives CASSLYGGDDTDTQYF. The V call is TRBV7-9, the J call TRBJ2-3; 7 bases match TRBD2. Germline CDR1 reads SEHNR; CDR2 reads FQNEAQ (reference sequence). This CDR3 is built from 16 residues. Unmatched junction bases numbered 7, after V lost 2 bases and J lost 2 bases.